This TCR beta chain was sequenced in a study of response to subunit inactivated influenza vaccine. As for this clonotype: The antigen remains undetermined.

TCRdb ran MiXCR on the RT-PCR reads and lists one entry per CDR3 protein. Of under 850,000 distinct CDR3 sequences listed, 18% are singletons. Study conclusions and caveats: Authors suggested each seasonal flu vaccination may recruit only limited numbers of new T cells.

Germline CDR1 reads SGHTA; CDR2 reads FQGNSA. The length of the CDR3 is 15 residues. Trimming shortened V by 6 bases and J by 2 bases, and 14 bases separated the two germline ends. The chain employs TRBV7-2 and TRBJ2-4, with D possibly being TRBD1 or TRBD2 (7 bases each). The material sequenced was PBMCs from blood, taken roughly 5 days after vaccination. The receptor comes from a man in his fifties who received an inactivated influenza vaccine. CDR3 loop: CASRGGGFTKNIQYF. The CDR3 nucleotides read TGTGCCAGCAGGGGAGGGGGCTTTACCAAAAACATTCAGTACTTC.